The source of this T cell receptor (beta chain) is a study of blood T cell repertoires in COVID-19. Sequencing used immunoSEQ multiplex PCR; TCRdb keeps in-frame clones, though not all of them. The data hold around 300,000 clones, with around nine tenths observed a single time. CDR1 and CDR2 from the germline V gene are SGHDN and FVKESK. The CDR3 has 15 residues. Trimming cost V 1 base and J 2 bases; bases outside gene matches: 3. Sequencing was performed on peripheral blood. This receptor was obtained from a woman between 25 and 40 years old with COVID-19, enrolled during active disease. The rearrangement links TRBV14 to TRBJ2-3; 7 bases are shared with TRBD2. The CDR3 sequence is CASSQASGYTDTQYF. CDR3 sequence (DNA): TGTGCCAGCAGCCAAGCTAGCGGCTACACAGATACGCAGTATTTT.